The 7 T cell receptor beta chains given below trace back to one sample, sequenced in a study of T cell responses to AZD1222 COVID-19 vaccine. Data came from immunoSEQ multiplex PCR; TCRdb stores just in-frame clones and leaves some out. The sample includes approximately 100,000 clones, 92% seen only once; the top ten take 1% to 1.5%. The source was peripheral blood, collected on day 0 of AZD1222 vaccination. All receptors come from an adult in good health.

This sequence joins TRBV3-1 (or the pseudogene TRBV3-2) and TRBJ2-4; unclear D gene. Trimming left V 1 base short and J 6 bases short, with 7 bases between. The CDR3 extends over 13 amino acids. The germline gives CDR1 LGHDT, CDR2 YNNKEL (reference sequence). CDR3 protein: CASSQGNGNIQYF. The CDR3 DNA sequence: TGTGCCAGCAGCCAAGGAAACGGAAACATTCAGTACTTC.

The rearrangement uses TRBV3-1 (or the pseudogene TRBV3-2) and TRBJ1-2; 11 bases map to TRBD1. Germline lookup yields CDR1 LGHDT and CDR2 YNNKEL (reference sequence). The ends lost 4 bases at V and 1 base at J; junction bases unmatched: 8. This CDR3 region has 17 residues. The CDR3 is CASSRTGQGVRNYGYTF. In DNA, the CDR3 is TGTGCCAGCAGCCGAACGGGACAGGGGGTACGTAACTATGGCTACACCTTC.

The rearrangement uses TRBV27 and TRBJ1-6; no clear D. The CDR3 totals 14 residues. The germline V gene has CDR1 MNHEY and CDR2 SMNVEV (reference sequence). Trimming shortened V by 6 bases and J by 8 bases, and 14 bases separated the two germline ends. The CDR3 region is CASSLGMFDSPLHF. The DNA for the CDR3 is TGTGCCAGCAGCTTAGGAATGTTCGATTCACCCCTCCACTTT.

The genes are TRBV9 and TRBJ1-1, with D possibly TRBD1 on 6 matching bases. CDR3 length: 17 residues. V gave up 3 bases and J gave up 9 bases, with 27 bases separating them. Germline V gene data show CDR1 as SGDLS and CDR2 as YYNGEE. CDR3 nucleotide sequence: TGTGCCAGCAGCGAGGGGTTGTCCGAGGCAAAGGGGGGAAAAGCTTTCTTT. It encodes CASSEGLSEAKGGKAFF.

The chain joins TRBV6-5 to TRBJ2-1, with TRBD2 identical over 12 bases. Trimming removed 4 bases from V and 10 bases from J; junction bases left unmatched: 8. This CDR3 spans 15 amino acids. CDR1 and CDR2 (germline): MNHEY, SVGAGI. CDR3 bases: TGTGCCAGCAGTTTGCTAGCGGGGGGGGGAGGAGAGCAGTTCTTC. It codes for CASSLLAGGGGEQFF.

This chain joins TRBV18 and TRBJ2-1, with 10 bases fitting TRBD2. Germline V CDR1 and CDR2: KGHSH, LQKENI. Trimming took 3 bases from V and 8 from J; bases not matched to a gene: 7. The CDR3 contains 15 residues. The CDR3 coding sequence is TGTGCCAGCTCACCCGGACTAGCGGTGAGGCATGAGCAGTTCTTC. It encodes CASSPGLAVRHEQFF.

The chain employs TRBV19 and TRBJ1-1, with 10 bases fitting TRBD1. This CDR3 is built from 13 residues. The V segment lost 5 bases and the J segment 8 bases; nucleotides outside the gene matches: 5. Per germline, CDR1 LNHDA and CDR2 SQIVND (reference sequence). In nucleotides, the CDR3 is TGTGCCAGTAGTCGGGACAGGGGTGGAGAAGCTTTCTTT. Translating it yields CASSRDRGGEAFF.